This T cell receptor beta chain was documented in a study of early T cells in non-severe SARS-CoV-2 infection. As part of library construction, unique molecular identifiers were attached to individual cDNA molecules. TCRdb re-called the 5' RACE reads through MiXCR, storing one row per CDR3 protein. The data hold 57,000 or so distinct CDR3 sequences, with 12% observed a single time. This clonotype came up a few times. The antigen is undetermined. The CDR3 runs to 14 residues. V gave up 1 base and J gave up 9 bases, with 15 bases separating them. CDR1 is LGHNA and CDR2 is YNFKEQ in the germline V gene. The study, taken as a whole, reports: Using VDJdb, the matching emphasized anti-spike CD8 responses while missing private and CD4 specificities.

The sequenced sample was whole blood, obtained at baseline. The chain links TRBV4-2 to TRBJ1-2, with D possibly TRBD1 on 6 matching bases. The TCR sequence derives from an adult who was a healthcare worker with PCR-confirmed SARS-CoV-2 infection or an uninfected control (not recorded which). The donor label of this sample is uncertain. CDR3: CASSQVDRRGSYTF. In DNA, the CDR3 is TGTGCCAGCAGCCAAGTGGATCGCAGGGGTAGCTACACCTTC.